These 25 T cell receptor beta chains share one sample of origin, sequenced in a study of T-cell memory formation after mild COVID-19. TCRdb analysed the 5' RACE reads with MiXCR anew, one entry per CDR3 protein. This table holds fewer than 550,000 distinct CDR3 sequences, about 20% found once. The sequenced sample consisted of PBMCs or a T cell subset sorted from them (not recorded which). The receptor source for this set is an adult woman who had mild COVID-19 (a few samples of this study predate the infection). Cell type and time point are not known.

CDR3 DNA: TGTGCCAGTAGCTCCGGACAGTTTATCACTGGAAACACCATATATTTT. Its translation is CASSSGQFITGNTIYF. The chain carries TRBV19 and TRBJ1-3, with D possibly being TRBD1 (6 bases). Per germline, CDR1 LNHDA and CDR2 SQIVND (reference sequence). V lost 6 bases to trimming and J lost 2 bases, with 17 bases between them. The CDR3 is 16 residues long.

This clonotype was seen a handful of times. The chain's CDR3 is CASSTGSRPGEQYF. The CDR3 DNA is TGCGCCAGCAGCACAGGCTCTCGACCTGGCGAGCAGTACTTC. The J gene is TRBJ2-7, the V gene TRBV5-1; a weak D match, TRBD1 (5 bases). This CDR3 has 14 amino acids. Germline lookup yields CDR1 SGHRS and CDR2 YFSETQ. Trimming removed 4 bases from V and 6 bases from J, with 17 bases in between.

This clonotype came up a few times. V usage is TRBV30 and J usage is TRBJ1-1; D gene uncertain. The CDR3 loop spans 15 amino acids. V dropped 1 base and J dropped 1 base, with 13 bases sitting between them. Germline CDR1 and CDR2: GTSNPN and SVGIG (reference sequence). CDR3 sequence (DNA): TGTGCCTGGAGTGCCATGGTGGGGAAGAACACTGAAGCTTTCTTT. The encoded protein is CAWSAMVGKNTEAFF.

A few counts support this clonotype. The CDR3 nucleotides are TGCGCCAGCAGCCAAGATCCCGGGGGAACGAACACTGAAGCTTTCTTT. Protein sequence: CASSQDPGGTNTEAFF. The chain couples TRBV4-1 to TRBJ1-1, with TRBD1 as a possible D gene (5 bases). Trimming took 0 bases from V and 1 from J, leaving 12 bases between them. Per germline, CDR1 MGHRA and CDR2 YSYEKL. The length of the CDR3 is 16 residues.

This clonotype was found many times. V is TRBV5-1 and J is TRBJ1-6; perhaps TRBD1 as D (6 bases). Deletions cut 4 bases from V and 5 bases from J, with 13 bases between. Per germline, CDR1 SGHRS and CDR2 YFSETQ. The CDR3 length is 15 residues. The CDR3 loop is CASSLQGLDNSPLHF. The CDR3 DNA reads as TGCGCCAGCAGCCTACAGGGTCTGGATAATTCACCCCTCCACTTT. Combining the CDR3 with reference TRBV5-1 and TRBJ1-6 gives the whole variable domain KAGVTQTPRYLIKTRGQQVTLSCSPISGHRSVSWYQQTPGQGLQFLFEYFSETQRNKGNFPGRFSGRQFSNSRSEMNVSTLELGDSALYLCASSLQGLDNSPLHFGNGTRLTVT.

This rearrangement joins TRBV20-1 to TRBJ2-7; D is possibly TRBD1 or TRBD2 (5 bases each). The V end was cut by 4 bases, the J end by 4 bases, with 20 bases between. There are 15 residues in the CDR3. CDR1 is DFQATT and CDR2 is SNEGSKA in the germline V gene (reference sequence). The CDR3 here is CSATTGPSSAYEQYF. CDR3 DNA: TGCAGTGCTACGACGGGACCGAGTTCGGCTTACGAGCAGTACTTC.

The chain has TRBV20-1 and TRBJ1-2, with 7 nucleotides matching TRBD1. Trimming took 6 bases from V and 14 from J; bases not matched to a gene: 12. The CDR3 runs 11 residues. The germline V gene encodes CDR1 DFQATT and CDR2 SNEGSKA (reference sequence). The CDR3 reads CSAPYRGYKTF. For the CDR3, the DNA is TGCAGTGCGCCCTACAGGGGCTACAAGACCTTC.

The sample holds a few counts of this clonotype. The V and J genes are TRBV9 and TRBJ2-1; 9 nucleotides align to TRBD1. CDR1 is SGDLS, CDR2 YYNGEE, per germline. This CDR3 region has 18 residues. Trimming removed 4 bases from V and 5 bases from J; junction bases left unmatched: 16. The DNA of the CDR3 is TGTGCCAGCAGCACCCCACCCCTCCGGGACAGGGTCGACAATGAGCAGTTCTTC. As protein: CASSTPPLRDRVDNEQFF. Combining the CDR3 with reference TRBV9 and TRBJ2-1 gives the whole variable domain DSGVTQTPKHLITATGQRVTLRCSPRSGDLSVYWYQQSLDQGLQFLIQYYNGEERAKGNILERFSAQQFPDLHSELNLSSLELGDSALYFCASSTPPLRDRVDNEQFFGPGTRLTVL.

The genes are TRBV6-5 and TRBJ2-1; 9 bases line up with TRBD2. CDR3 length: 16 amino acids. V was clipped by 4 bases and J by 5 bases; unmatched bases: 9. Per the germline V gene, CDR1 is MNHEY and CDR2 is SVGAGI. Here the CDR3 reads CASSFFSGRVDNEQFF. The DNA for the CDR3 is TGTGCCAGCAGTTTCTTTAGCGGGAGAGTGGACAATGAGCAGTTCTTC.

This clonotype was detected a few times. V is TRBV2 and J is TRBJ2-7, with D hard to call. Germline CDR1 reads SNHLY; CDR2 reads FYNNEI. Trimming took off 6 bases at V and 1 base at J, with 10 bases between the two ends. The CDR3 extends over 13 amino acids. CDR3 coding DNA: TGTGCCAGCAGCTTACAGCCTTCCTACGAGCAGTACTTC. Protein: CASSLQPSYEQYF.

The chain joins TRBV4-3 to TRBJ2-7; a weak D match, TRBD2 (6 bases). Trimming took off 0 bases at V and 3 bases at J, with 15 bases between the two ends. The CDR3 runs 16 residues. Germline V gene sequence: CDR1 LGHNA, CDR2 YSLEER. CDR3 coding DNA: TGCGCCAGCAGCCAAGACAAGGCTAGCGCAGGCTACGAGCAGTACTTC. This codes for CASSQDKASAGYEQYF.

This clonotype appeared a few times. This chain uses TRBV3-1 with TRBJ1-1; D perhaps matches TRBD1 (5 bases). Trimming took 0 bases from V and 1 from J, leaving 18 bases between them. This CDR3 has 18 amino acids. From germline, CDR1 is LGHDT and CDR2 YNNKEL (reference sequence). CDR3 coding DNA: TGTGCCAGCAGCCAAGATAAGGGGCCTGTTCCCTCGAACACTGAAGCTTTCTTT. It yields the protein CASSQDKGPVPSNTEAFF.

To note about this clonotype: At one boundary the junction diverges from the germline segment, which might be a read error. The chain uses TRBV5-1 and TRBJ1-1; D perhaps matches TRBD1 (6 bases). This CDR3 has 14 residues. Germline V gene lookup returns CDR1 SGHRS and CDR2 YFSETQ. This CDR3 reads CASSSAQGNTEDFF. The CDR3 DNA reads TGCGCCAGCAGCTCGGCGCAGGGGAACACTGAAGATTTCTTT.

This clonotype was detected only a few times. The CDR3 DNA reads TGCAGTGCTAAAACAGCGGGGCCGGGGGAGACCCAGTACTTC. Translating it yields CSAKTAGPGETQYF. The chain is built from TRBV20-1 and TRBJ2-5; 7 bases fit TRBD2. The germline V gene has CDR1 DFQATT and CDR2 SNEGSKA (reference sequence). The CDR3 is made up of 14 amino acids. J lost 5 bases, V lost 4 bases, and 10 bases had no gene match.

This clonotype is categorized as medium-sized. This chain's CDR3 is CSAREAGGRLGELFF. The CDR3 DNA reads TGCAGTGCTAGAGAGGCAGGTGGCAGGCTAGGGGAGCTGTTTTTT. The chain couples TRBV20-1 to TRBJ2-2; D unresolved. V was trimmed by 0 bases and J by 8 bases, leaving 16 bases between them. CDR3 length equals 15 residues. Germline V lookup: CDR1 DFQATT, CDR2 SNEGSKA (reference sequence).

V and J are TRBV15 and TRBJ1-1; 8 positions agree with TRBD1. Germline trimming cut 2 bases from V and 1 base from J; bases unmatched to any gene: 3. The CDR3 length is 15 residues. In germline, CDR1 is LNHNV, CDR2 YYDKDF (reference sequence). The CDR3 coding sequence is TGTGCCACCAGCAGAAAGACAGGGGCGAACACTGAAGCTTTCTTT. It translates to CATSRKTGANTEAFF.

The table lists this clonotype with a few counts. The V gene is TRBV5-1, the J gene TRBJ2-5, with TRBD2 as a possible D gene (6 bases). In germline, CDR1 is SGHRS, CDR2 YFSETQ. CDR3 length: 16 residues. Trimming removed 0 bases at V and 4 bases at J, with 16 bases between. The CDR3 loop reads CASSLESWRGRETQYF. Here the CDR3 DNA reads TGCGCCAGCAGCTTGGAATCATGGAGGGGACGAGAGACCCAGTACTTC.

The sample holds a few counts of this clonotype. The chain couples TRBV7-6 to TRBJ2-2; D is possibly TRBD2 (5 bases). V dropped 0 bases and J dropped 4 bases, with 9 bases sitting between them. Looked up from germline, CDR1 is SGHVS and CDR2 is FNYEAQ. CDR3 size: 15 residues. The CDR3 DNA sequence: TGTGCCAGCAGCTTAGCGGGAGCGCGCACCGGGGAGCTGTTTTTT. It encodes CASSLAGARTGELFF.

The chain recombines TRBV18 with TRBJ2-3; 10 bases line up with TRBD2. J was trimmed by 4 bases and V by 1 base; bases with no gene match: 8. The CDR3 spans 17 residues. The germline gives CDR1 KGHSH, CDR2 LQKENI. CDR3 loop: CASSPQRLAGGPDTQYF. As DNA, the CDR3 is TGTGCCAGCTCACCACAACGACTAGCGGGTGGACCAGATACGCAGTATTTT. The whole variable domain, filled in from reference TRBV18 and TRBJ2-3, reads NAGVMQNPRHLVRRRGQEARLRCSPMKGHSHVYWYRQLPEEGLKFMVYLQKENIIDESGMPKERFSAEFPKEGPSILRIQQVVRGDSAAYFCASSPQRLAGGPDTQYFGPGTRLTVL.

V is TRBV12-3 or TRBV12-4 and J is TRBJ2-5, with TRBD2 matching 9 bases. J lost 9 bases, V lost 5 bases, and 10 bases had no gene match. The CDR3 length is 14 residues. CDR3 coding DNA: TGTGCCAGCAGTCAGACTAGCGGAGTCACGGCCCAGTACTTC. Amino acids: CASSQTSGVTAQYF.

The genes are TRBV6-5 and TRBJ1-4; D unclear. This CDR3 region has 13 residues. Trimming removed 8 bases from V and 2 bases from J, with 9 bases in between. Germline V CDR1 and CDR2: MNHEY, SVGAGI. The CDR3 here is CASQDRTNEKLFF. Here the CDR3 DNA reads TGTGCCAGCCAGGATCGGACTAATGAAAAACTGTTTTTT.

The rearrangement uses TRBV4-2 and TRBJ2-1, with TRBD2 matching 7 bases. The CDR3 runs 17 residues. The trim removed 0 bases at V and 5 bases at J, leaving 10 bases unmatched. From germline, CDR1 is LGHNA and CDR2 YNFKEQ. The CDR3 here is CASSQDQLAGAHNEQFF. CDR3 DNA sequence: TGTGCCAGCAGCCAAGATCAGCTGGCGGGAGCCCACAATGAGCAGTTCTTC.

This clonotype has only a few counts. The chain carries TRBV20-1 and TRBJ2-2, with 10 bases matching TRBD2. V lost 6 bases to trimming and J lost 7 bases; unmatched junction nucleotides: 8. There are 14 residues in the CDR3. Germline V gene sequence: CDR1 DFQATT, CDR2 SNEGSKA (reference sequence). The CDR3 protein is CSARTSGGIGELFF. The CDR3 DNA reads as TGCAGTGCCCGGACTAGCGGTGGGATCGGGGAGCTGTTTTTT.

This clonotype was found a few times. CDR3 in amino acids: CASSPKGVGYGYTF. The CDR3 DNA reads TGTGCCAGCAGCCCCAAAGGGGTAGGCTATGGCTACACCTTC. The chain uses TRBV7-6 and TRBJ1-2, with a possible D match to TRBD1 (5 bases). Germline values: CDR1 SGHVS, CDR2 FNYEAQ. The CDR3 contains 14 residues. V lost 5 bases and J 4 bases, leaving 14 bases between the germline ends.

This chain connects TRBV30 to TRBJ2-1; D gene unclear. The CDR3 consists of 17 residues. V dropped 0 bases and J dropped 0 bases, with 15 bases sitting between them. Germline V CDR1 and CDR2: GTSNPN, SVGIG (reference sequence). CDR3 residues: CAWSVPFGRSSYNEQFF. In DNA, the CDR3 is TGTGCCTGGAGTGTACCGTTCGGGCGAAGCTCCTACAATGAGCAGTTCTTC.